This T cell receptor beta chain was sequenced in a study of T-cell memory formation after mild COVID-19. Germline loops: CDR1 LGHNA, CDR2 YSLEER. This CDR3 spans 13 amino acids. V was cut by 4 bases and J by 3 bases, with 10 bases left in between. TCRdb ran MiXCR on the 5' RACE reads and lists one entry per CDR3 protein. The table has some 210,000 distinct CDR3 sequences, approximately 20% seen once; the top ten hold 2% to 2.5%. Source material: PBMCs or a T cell subset sorted from them (not recorded which). The genes are TRBV4-3 and TRBJ2-7; no clear D gene. The TCR sequence derives from an adult woman who had mild COVID-19 (a few samples of this study predate the infection). Cell type and time point are not known. The CDR3: CASSRDTRYEQYF. The DNA for the CDR3 is TGCGCCAGCAGCCGAGACACCCGCTACGAGCAGTACTTC.